The clone carrying this T cell receptor (beta chain) was detected a few times. The CDR3 loop spans 16 amino acids. In germline, CDR1 is MDHEN, CDR2 SYDVKM. The V segment lost 4 bases and the J segment 1 base; nucleotides outside the gene matches: 1. The patients all showed relapse after autologous stem cell transplantation, while their brentuximab vedotin exposure varied. The data were taken from a study of PD-1 blockade in classical Hodgkin lymphoma. Profiled with immunoSEQ multiplex PCR; TCRdb holds only in-frame clones, not every one. Counted here are fewer than 90,000 clones, about nine tenths occurring once; the ten biggest clones make up around 20%.

This chain joins TRBV28 and TRBJ2-3, with 14 bases that match TRBD2. The TCR sequence derives from a human donor with classical Hodgkin lymphoma. The input for sequencing was peripheral blood mononuclear cells (PBMCs), taken at baseline. The CDR3 bases are TGTGCCAGCAGTTCGGGACTAGCGGGAGGCACAGATACGCAGTATTTT. It specifies CASSSGLAGGTDTQYF.